This T cell receptor beta chain was retrieved from a study of identical twins. This clonotype came up many times. The antigen remains unidentified. TCRdb called the 5' RACE reads again in MiXCR, with one record for every CDR3 protein. Among approximately 530,000 distinct CDR3 sequences listed, about 22% were seen once. This CDR3 contains 15 residues. V was trimmed by 0 bases and J by 3 bases, leaving 10 bases between them. Per germline, CDR1 SGHRS and CDR2 YFSETQ. General study results and limits: For monozygotic twins, models underestimated out-of-frame TCR alpha sharing.

These same data were also listed under a study on yellow fever vaccine responses in identical twins. As that study records: Reportedly, the T cell response mounted by twins to vaccine seemed partly convergent, partly personalized.

The source is a woman aged 18-29 years in good health. Source material: CD4+ T cells sorted from blood. V gene TRBV5-1 combines with J gene TRBJ2-4; D gene ambiguous. The CDR3: CASSLGSGDKNIQYF. CDR3 nucleotides: TGCGCCAGCAGCTTGGGATCTGGGGACAAAAACATTCAGTACTTC.